The source of this T cell receptor (beta chain) is a study of CD8+ T cells in alopecia areata. Study findings and constraints: Given one nonresponder, whether baseline CD8+ expansion relates to response remains uncertain. On tofacitinib, scalp and blood still held many of the expanded lesional clones.

Documented treatment: oral pan-JAK inhibitor, 5-10 mg twice daily. Investigators sorted PBMCs to obtain both CD4+ and CD8+ T cells. Looked up from germline, CDR1 is MNHEY and CDR2 is SMNVEV (reference sequence). This CDR3 contains 14 residues. Germline trimming cut 2 bases from V and 15 bases from J; bases unmatched to any gene: 11. Details on this clone: What it binds is unknown.

Reverse transcription of extracted RNA yielded cDNA, which provided the sequencing template. Clones were read by immunoSEQ multiplex PCR, and TCRdb kept only the in-frame ones, dropping some. The repertoire has under 130,000 clones, 86% of them found once; the top ten carry roughly 10%. The sample here was CD8+ T cells sorted from blood, taken between weeks 30 and 35, from a patient treated with tofacitinib. The receptor's source is a human donor with alopecia areata. The chain recombines TRBV27 with TRBJ2-1; 9 bases are a match to TRBD1. The chain's CDR3 is CASSLAPGQGSRFF. DNA of the CDR3: TGTGCCAGCAGTTTAGCTCCGGGACAGGGTAGTCGGTTCTTC.